The table lists the clone carrying this T cell receptor (beta chain) with a few counts. The antigen is not known. TCR beta CDR3 regions were amplified from RNA transcripts. Initially, a first-round RT-PCR of the TCR CDR3 employed the HTBI primer set. MiXCR, applied by TCRdb to the multiplex PCR reads, yields one record per CDR3 protein. The table lists 350,000 to 500,000 distinct CDR3 sequences, around 15% of them singletons. Researchers defined stable Graves' hyperthyroidism as no ophthalmopathy progression within 18 months. Recently diagnosed hyperthyroidism of less than 2 months' duration affected patients aged 18 to 65. The data were obtained in a study of T cells in Graves' hyperthyroidism and ophthalmopathy. Looked up from germline, CDR1 is DFQATT and CDR2 is SNEGSKA (reference sequence). Trimming removed 3 bases at V and 0 bases at J, with 12 bases between. This CDR3 region has 15 residues. Study results and caveats: Most expanded thyroid clonotypes above 0.001 also appeared in blood.

Material: blood. The genes are TRBV20-1 and TRBJ1-5; a possible D gene is TRBD1 (5 bases). The sequence was obtained from a woman aged 18-29 years with Graves' hyperthyroidism. CDR3 in DNA: TGCAGTGCTAGTGGAGGGACGGTTAGCAATCAGCCCCAGCATTTT. Translated, it gives CSASGGTVSNQPQHF.